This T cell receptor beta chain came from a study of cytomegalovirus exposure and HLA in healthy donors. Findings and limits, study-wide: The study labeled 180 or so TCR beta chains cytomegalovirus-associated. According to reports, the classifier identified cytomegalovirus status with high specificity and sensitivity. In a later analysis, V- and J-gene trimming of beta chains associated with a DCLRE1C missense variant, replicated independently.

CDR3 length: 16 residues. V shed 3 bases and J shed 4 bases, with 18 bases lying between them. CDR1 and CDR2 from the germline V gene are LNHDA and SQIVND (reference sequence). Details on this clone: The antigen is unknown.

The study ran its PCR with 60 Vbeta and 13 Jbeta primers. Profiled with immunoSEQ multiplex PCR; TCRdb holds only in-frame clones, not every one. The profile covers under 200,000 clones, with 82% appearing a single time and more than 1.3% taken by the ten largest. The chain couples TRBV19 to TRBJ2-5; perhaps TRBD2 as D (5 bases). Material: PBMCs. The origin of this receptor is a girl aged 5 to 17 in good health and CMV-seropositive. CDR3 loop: CASSIGYRGLGETQYF. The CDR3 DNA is TGTGCCAGTAGTATCGGCTATAGAGGGTTGGGAGAGACCCAGTACTTC.